Described below is a single T cell receptor (beta chain) sequence and its context. J lost 2 bases, V lost 5 bases, and 12 bases had no gene match. Germline lookup yields CDR1 SGHVS and CDR2 FQNEAQ. The CDR3 runs 18 residues. This record belongs to a study of blood T cell repertoires in COVID-19. Sequenced by immunoSEQ multiplex PCR; TCRdb stores in-frame clones only, minus some. The sample has 250,000 to 300,000 clones; around 89% are singletons. The receptor's source is a woman in her forties who had recovered from COVID-19. The sample was peripheral blood. This chain connects TRBV7-8 to TRBJ2-7; 13 bases are a match to TRBD2. The CDR3 spells CASSPRTSGSPRTYEQYF. The CDR3 bases are TGTGCCAGCAGCCCGCGGACTAGCGGGAGCCCCAGGACCTACGAGCAGTACTTC.